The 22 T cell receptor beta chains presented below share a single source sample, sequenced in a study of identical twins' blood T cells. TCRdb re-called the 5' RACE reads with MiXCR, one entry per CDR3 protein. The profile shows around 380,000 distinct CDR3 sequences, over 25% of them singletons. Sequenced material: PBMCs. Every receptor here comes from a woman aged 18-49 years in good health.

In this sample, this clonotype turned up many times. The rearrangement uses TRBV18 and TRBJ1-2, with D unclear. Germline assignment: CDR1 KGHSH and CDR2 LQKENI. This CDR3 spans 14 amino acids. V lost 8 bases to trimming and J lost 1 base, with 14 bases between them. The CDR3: CASRFGELNYGYTF. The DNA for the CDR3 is TGTGCCAGCCGATTTGGCGAACTTAACTATGGCTACACCTTC.

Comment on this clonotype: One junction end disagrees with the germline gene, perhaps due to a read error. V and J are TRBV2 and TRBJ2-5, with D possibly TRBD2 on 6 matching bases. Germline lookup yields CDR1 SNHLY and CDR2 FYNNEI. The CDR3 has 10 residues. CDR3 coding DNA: TGTGCCTCCGACCCGAGACTAGTGAACTTC. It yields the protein CASDPRLVNF.

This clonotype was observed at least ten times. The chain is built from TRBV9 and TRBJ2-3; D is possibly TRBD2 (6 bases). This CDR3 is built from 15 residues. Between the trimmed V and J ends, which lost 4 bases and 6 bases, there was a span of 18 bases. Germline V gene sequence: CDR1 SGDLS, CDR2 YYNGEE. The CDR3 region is CASSPRTNRGDTQYF. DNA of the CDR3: TGTGCCAGCAGCCCGAGGACTAACCGAGGGGATACGCAGTATTTT.

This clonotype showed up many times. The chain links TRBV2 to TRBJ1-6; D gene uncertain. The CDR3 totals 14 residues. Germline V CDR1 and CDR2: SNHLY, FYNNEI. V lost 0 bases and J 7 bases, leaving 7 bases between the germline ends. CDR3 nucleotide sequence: TGTGCCAGCAGTGAAGCAGGGAGCAATTCACCCCTCCACTTT. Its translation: CASSEAGSNSPLHF.

This CDR3 reads CASSPGLVSYGYTF. The CDR3 DNA follows: TGTGCCAGCAGTCCGGGACTCGTGAGCTATGGCTACACCTTC. The chain uses TRBV12-3 or TRBV12-4 and TRBJ1-2; D perhaps matches TRBD1 (5 bases). Trimming took off 5 bases at V and 4 bases at J, with 14 bases between the two ends. The CDR3 totals 14 residues.

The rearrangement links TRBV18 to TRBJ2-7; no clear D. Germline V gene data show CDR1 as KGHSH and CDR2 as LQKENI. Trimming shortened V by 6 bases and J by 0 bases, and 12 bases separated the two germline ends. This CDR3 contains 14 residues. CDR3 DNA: TGTGCCAGCTCCCCGGGCCTAAACTCCTACGAGCAGTACTTC. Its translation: CASSPGLNSYEQYF.

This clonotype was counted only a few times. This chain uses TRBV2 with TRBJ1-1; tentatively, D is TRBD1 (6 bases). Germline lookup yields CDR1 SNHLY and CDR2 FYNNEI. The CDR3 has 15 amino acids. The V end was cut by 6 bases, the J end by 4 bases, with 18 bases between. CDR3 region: CASRRDVGAGTEAFF. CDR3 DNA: TGTGCCAGCAGACGGGATGTGGGGGCGGGCACTGAAGCTTTCTTT. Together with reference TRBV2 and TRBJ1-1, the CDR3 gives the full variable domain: EPEVTQTPSHQVTQMGQEVILRCVPISNHLYFYWYRQILGQKVEFLVSFYNNEISEKSEIFDDQFSVERPDGSNFTLKIRSTKLEDSAMYFCASRRDVGAGTEAFFGQGTRLTVV.

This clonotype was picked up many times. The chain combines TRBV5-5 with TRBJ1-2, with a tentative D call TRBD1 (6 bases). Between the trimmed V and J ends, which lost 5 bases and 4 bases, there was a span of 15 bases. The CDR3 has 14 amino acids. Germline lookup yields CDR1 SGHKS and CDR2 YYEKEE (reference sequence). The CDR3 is CASSPFRDTYGYTF. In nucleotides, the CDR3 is TGTGCCAGCAGTCCCTTTCGGGACACCTATGGCTACACCTTC.

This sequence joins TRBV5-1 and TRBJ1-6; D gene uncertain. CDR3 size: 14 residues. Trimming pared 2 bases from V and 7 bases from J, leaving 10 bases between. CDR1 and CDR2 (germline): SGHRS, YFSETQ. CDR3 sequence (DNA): TGCGCCAGCAGCTTCGGATTGGTGAATTCACCCCTCCACTTT. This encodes CASSFGLVNSPLHF. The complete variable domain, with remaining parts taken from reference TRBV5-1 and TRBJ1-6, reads KAGVTQTPRYLIKTRGQQVTLSCSPISGHRSVSWYQQTPGQGLQFLFEYFSETQRNKGNFPGRFSGRQFSNSRSEMNVSTLELGDSALYLCASSFGLVNSPLHFGNGTRLTVT.

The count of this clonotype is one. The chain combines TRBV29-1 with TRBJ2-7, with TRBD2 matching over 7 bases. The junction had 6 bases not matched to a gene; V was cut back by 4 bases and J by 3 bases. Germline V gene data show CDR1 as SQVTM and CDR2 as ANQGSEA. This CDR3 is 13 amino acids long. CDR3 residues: CSVAGGKGYEQYF. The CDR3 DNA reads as TGCAGCGTTGCGGGGGGAAAAGGCTACGAGCAGTACTTC.

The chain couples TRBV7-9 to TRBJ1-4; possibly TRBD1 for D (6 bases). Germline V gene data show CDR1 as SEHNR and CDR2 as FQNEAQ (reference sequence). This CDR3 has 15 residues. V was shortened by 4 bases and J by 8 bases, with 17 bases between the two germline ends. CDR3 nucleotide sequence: TGTGCCAGCAGCTCCTATTTGGGGGCTGGAGAAAAACTGTTTTTT. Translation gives CASSSYLGAGEKLFF. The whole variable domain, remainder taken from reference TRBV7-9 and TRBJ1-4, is DTGVSQNPRHKITKRGQNVTFRCDPISEHNRLYWYRQTLGQGPEFLTYFQNEAQLEKSRLLSDRFSAERPKGSFSTLEIQRTEQGDSAMYLCASSSYLGAGEKLFFGSGTQLSVL.

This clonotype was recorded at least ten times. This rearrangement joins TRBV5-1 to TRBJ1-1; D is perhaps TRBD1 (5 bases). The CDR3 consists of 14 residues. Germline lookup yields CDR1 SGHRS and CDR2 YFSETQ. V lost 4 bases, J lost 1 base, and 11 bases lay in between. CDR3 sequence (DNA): TGCGCCAGCAGCCTGACAGTAAGGAACACTGAAGCTTTCTTT. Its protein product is CASSLTVRNTEAFF.

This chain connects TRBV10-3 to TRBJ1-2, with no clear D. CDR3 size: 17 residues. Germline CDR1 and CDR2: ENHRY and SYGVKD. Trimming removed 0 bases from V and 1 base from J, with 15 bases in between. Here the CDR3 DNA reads TGTGCCATCAGTGAGTCCCTAATCCCGATATATAACTATGGCTACACCTTC. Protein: CAISESLIPIYNYGYTF.

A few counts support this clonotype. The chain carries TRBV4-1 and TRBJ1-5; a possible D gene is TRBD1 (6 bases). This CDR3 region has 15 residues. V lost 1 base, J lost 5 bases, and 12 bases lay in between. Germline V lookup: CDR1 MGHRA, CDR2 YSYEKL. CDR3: CASSQGGQGYQPQHF. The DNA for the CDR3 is TGCGCCAGCAGCCAAGGGGGGCAGGGATATCAGCCCCAGCATTTT.

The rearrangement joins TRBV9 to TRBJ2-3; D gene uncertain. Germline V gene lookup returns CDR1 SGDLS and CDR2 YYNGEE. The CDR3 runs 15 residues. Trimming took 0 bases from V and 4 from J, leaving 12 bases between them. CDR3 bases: TGTGCCAGCAGCGTAGGGGCAAAACCGTCAGATACGCAGTATTTT. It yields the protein CASSVGAKPSDTQYF.

The CDR3 reads CASSPPGGHTIYF. DNA for the CDR3: TGTGCCAGCTCACCACCGGGAGGCCACACCATATATTTT. The genes are TRBV18 and TRBJ1-3; unclear D gene. The length of the CDR3 is 13 residues. Germline assignment: CDR1 KGHSH and CDR2 LQKENI. Trimming removed 0 bases at V and 8 bases at J, with 8 bases between.

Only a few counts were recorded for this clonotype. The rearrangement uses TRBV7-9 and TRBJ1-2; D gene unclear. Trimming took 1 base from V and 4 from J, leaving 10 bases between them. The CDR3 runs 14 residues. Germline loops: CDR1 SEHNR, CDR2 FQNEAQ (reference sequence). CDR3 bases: TGTGCCAGCAGCTTAGTTTGGATCGCCTATGGCTACACCTTC. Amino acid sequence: CASSLVWIAYGYTF.

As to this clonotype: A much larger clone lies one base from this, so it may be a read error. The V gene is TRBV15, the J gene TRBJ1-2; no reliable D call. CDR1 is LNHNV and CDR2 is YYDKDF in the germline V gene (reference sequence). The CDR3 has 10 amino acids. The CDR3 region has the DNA TGTGCCACCAGCAGAGCTAGGGCCTACTTC. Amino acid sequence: CATSRARAYF.

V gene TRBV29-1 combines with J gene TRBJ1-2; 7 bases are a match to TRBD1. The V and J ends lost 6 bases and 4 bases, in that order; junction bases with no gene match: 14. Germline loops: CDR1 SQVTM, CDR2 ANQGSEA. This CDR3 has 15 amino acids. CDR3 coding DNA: TGCAGCGTCACTAACCCTTTGGACAGGCTCTATGGCTACACCTTC. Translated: CSVTNPLDRLYGYTF.

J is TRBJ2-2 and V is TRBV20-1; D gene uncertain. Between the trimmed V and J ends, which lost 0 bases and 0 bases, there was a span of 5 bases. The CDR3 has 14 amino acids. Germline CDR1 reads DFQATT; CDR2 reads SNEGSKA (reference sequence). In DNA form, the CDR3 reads TGCAGTGCTAGAGAACAGTCGAACACCGGGGAGCTGTTTTTT. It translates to CSAREQSNTGELFF.

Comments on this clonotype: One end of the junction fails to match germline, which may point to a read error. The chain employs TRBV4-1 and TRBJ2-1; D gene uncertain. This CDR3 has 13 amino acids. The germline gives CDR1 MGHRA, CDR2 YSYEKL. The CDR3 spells CTSSSTAGSGQFF. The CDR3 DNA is TGCACCAGCAGCTCGACTGCCGGCAGTGGGCAGTTCTTC.

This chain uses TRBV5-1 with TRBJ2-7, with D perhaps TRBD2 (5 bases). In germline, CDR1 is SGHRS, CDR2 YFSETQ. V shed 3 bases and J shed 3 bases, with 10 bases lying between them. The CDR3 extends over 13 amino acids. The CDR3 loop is CASSYDGVYEQYF. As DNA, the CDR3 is TGCGCCAGCAGCTACGACGGGGTCTACGAGCAGTACTTC.